The 24 T cell receptor beta chains reported below all come from one sample, sequenced in a study of identical twins. MiXCR, run by TCRdb on the 5' RACE reads, gives a single entry per CDR3 protein. The top ten clones hold around 9.5% of a sample with approximately 240,000 distinct CDR3 sequences, roughly an eighth of them seen once. The sequenced sample consisted of memory (CD45RO+) T cells sorted from blood. These receptors originate from a woman between 18 and 29 years old in good health.

This clonotype was counted between two and nine times. V is TRBV12-3 or TRBV12-4 and J is TRBJ1-2, with D uncertain. The CDR3 spans 12 residues. V was pared by 8 bases and J by 4 bases, with 11 bases between. In nucleotides, the CDR3 is TGTGCCAGCTCTCAAAACGGCTATGGCTACACCTTC. Translating gives CASSQNGYGYTF.

CDR3 bases: TGCAGTGCTAGAGATCCGGGACTAGCGGGAGTCTCGGATGAGCAGTTCTTC. Amino acids: CSARDPGLAGVSDEQFF. The V gene is TRBV20-1, the J gene TRBJ2-1, with TRBD2 identical over 14 bases. The CDR3 contains 17 residues. The V gene end was trimmed by 0 bases and the J gene end by 8 bases; junction bases not matched to a gene: 9. Germline CDR1 DFQATT, CDR2 SNEGSKA (reference sequence).

V gene TRBV20-1 combines with J gene TRBJ2-7; 7 bases are a match to TRBD1. The germline V gene encodes CDR1 DFQATT and CDR2 SNEGSKA (reference sequence). Unmatched junction bases numbered 18, after V lost 3 bases and J lost 1 base. The CDR3 consists of 18 residues. The CDR3 sequence is CSASRGRRDRVDSYEQYF. CDR3 DNA sequence: TGCAGTGCTAGCAGAGGTCGGAGAGACAGGGTCGATTCCTACGAGCAGTACTTC.

There are a few counts of this clonotype. The chain employs TRBV5-1 and TRBJ1-6, with unresolved D. Trimming pared 5 bases from V and 0 bases from J, leaving 12 bases between. Looked up from germline, CDR1 is SGHRS and CDR2 is YFSETQ. CDR3 length equals 16 residues. Here the CDR3 reads CASSPRESSYNSPLHF. CDR3 DNA: TGCGCCAGCAGTCCTCGGGAAAGCTCCTATAATTCACCCCTCCACTTT.

The V and J genes are TRBV7-9 and TRBJ2-2, with a possible D match to TRBD1 (6 bases). V was shortened by 2 bases and J by 6 bases, with 16 bases between the two germline ends. The CDR3 spans 16 residues. The germline V gene has CDR1 SEHNR and CDR2 FQNEAQ (reference sequence). The CDR3 loop is CASSLRQALGSGELFF. The CDR3 DNA reads TGTGCCAGCAGCTTAAGACAGGCCCTCGGTTCCGGGGAGCTGTTTTTT.

The sample holds a few counts of this clonotype. The chain recombines TRBV20-1 with TRBJ1-2; maybe TRBD1 (5 bases). The germline gives CDR1 DFQATT, CDR2 SNEGSKA (reference sequence). The CDR3 loop spans 13 amino acids. V lost 7 bases and J lost 6, with 18 bases in between. CDR3 in amino acids: CSVPRGGKHGYTF. As DNA, the CDR3 is TGCAGTGTCCCGAGGGGAGGAAAACATGGCTACACCTTC.

CDR3 nucleotides: TGCGCCAGCAGCTTGGCAGGGGGCGTCTCAGAGACCCAGTACTTC. Translated: CASSLAGGVSETQYF. This chain joins TRBV5-1 and TRBJ2-5; 8 bases are a match to TRBD1. CDR3 length equals 15 residues. Germline loops: CDR1 SGHRS, CDR2 YFSETQ. V lost 0 bases and J lost 4; bases outside the gene matches: 5.

This clonotype appeared a few times. This chain joins TRBV4-3 and TRBJ1-6; unclear D gene. CDR1 is LGHNA and CDR2 is YSLEER in the germline V gene. This CDR3 contains 16 residues. V was shortened by 1 base and J by 5 bases, with 12 bases between the two germline ends. For the CDR3, the DNA is TGCGCCAGCAGCCAAGTTTCGGCCGGGAATAATTCACCCCTCCACTTT. Translation: CASSQVSAGNNSPLHF.

This clonotype was observed a handful of times. The chain has TRBV3-1 and TRBJ1-1; D call uncertain. Germline assignment: CDR1 LGHDT and CDR2 YNNKEL (reference sequence). V was pared by 7 bases and J by 4 bases, with 19 bases between. The length of the CDR3 is 15 residues. The CDR3 bases are TGTGCCAGCACGCCATATTGGACGGGCGGCACTGAAGCTTTCTTT. Translation: CASTPYWTGGTEAFF.

This clonotype was counted a few times. The J gene is TRBJ1-2, the V gene TRBV5-1, with D maybe TRBD1 (6 bases). CDR3 length: 14 amino acids. The germline gives CDR1 SGHRS, CDR2 YFSETQ. V was shortened by 6 bases and J by 4 bases, with 16 bases between the two germline ends. CDR3 protein: CASTSDSSGYGYTF. The DNA of the CDR3 is TGCGCCAGCACCTCGGACAGTAGTGGCTATGGCTACACCTTC.

The table lists this clonotype with a few counts. The J gene is TRBJ1-2, the V gene TRBV10-3; D gene ambiguous. From germline, CDR1 is ENHRY and CDR2 SYGVKD. The V end was cut by 3 bases, the J end by 4 bases, with 12 bases between. The CDR3 is 14 amino acids. For the CDR3, the DNA is TGTGCCATCAGTGATTGGGTCGAGGGCTATGGCTACACCTTC. It translates to CAISDWVEGYGYTF.

The gene calls are TRBV4-2 and TRBJ1-1; no definite D call. V lost 0 bases and J lost 8, with 10 bases in between. This CDR3 region has 13 residues. The V gene's germline CDR1 is LGHNA and CDR2 YNFKEQ. CDR3 coding DNA: TGTGCCAGCAGCCAAGATATGCGGCAGGAAGCTTTCTTT. Its protein is CASSQDMRQEAFF.

The genes are TRBV18 and TRBJ1-6; 8 bases map to TRBD1. Losses at the gene ends were 3 bases for V and 9 bases for J; bases not matched to a gene: 4. CDR1 is KGHSH and CDR2 is LQKENI in the germline V gene. This CDR3 region has 14 residues. CDR3 residues: CASSPDRGVSPLHF. The CDR3 nucleotides are TGTGCCAGCTCACCCGACAGGGGCGTTTCACCCCTCCACTTT.

This clonotype has only a few counts. This chain links TRBV27 with TRBJ2-1; TRBD2 matches 11 bases. The CDR3 extends over 16 amino acids. V shed 5 bases and J 6 bases; nucleotides not matched to a gene: 9. In germline, CDR1 is MNHEY, CDR2 SMNVEV (reference sequence). The CDR3 is CASSQLAGEVSNEQFF. Here the CDR3 DNA reads TGTGCCAGCAGTCAACTAGCGGGAGAGGTGTCCAATGAGCAGTTCTTC.

Only a few counts were recorded for this clonotype. The gene calls are TRBV20-1 and TRBJ1-1, with D perhaps matching TRBD1 (6 bases). The V end was cut by 5 bases, the J end by 2 bases, with 18 bases between. The CDR3 has 15 amino acids. From germline, CDR1 is DFQATT and CDR2 SNEGSKA (reference sequence). The CDR3 loop reads CSAYRAYPSNTEAFF. DNA of the CDR3: TGCAGTGCTTACAGGGCTTACCCCTCAAACACTGAAGCTTTCTTT.

The chain carries TRBV5-1 and TRBJ2-7; tentatively, D is TRBD2 (7 bases). The length of the CDR3 is 17 residues. Trimming removed 4 bases from V and 0 bases from J, with 20 bases in between. Germline V gene data show CDR1 as SGHRS and CDR2 as YFSETQ. The DNA of the CDR3 is TGCGCCAGCAGCCCGCGGAAGGGGGGGCCGAGCTCCTACGAGCAGTACTTC. This gives the protein CASSPRKGGPSSYEQYF.

This clonotype was detected many times. The gene calls are TRBV5-1 and TRBJ2-1; 10 bases align to TRBD2. The CDR3 length is 16 residues. From germline, CDR1 is SGHRS and CDR2 YFSETQ. V trimming: 4 bases; J trimming: 9 bases; junction bases outside the gene matches: 13. The CDR3 coding sequence is TGCGCCAGCAGCCTACGGCCTAGCGGGAGCGACCTTGAGCAGTTCTTC. Its translation is CASSLRPSGSDLEQFF.

This clonotype appeared many times. V usage is TRBV4-3 and J usage is TRBJ2-1, with a weak D call TRBD1 (6 bases). Germline V gene lookup returns CDR1 LGHNA and CDR2 YSLEER. V lost 4 bases, J lost 4 bases, and 17 bases lay in between. CDR3 length: 16 residues. CDR3: CASSLLQGMKYNEQFF. CDR3 nucleotide sequence: TGCGCCAGCAGCCTACTTCAGGGGATGAAGTACAATGAGCAGTTCTTC.

V and J are TRBV10-1 and TRBJ1-1; no firm D call. This CDR3 contains 13 residues. Germline values: CDR1 WNHNN, CDR2 SYGVQD (reference sequence). V dropped 5 bases and J dropped 0 bases, with 7 bases sitting between them. The DNA of the CDR3 is TGCGCCAGCAGTAGTATGATGAACACTGAAGCTTTCTTT. It encodes CASSSMMNTEAFF.

There are a few counts of this clonotype. The chain has TRBV20-1 and TRBJ2-2, with D possibly TRBD1 on 6 matching bases. V lost 5 bases to trimming and J lost 2 bases, with 12 bases between them. The CDR3 length is 14 residues. The germline CDR1 and CDR2 sequences are DFQATT and SNEGSKA (reference sequence). The CDR3 region has the DNA TGCAGTGCTCCAGGGGTTTTTAACACCGGGGAGCTGTTTTTT. Translating gives CSAPGVFNTGELFF.

The V gene is TRBV21-1, the J gene TRBJ2-1; TRBD1 reflects the table's D call only, with no check against the DNA. TRBV21-1 constitutes a pseudogene. The CDR3 is 16 amino acids. The CDR3 region is CATPRGERGTYNEQFF. CDR3 nucleotide sequence: TGTGCCACCCCCCGGGGGGAAAGGGGGACCTACAATGAGCAGTTCTTC.

This clonotype was observed once. The V call is TRBV19, the J call TRBJ2-3; 10 positions agree with TRBD1. Germline V gene data show CDR1 as LNHDA and CDR2 as SQIVND (reference sequence). The trim removed 3 bases at V and 4 bases at J, leaving 4 bases unmatched. CDR3 size: 15 residues. CDR3 in amino acids: CASSIVGQGADTQYF. DNA for the CDR3: TGTGCCAGTAGTATTGTCGGACAGGGGGCAGATACGCAGTATTTT.

CDR3 bases: TGTGCCAGCAGCTTTGTCGGGAGTACCTACGAGCAGTACTTC. Encoded protein: CASSFVGSTYEQYF. J is TRBJ2-7 and V is TRBV11-2; possibly TRBD2 for D (6 bases). Germline lookup yields CDR1 SGHAT and CDR2 FQNNGV. The CDR3 consists of 14 residues. The V gene lost 3 bases and the J gene lost 2 bases, with 11 bases spanning the gap.

At least ten counts were recorded for this clonotype. This chain uses TRBV20-1 with TRBJ2-3; D might be TRBD1 (7 bases). Trimming removed 4 bases at V and 3 bases at J, with 14 bases between. This CDR3 is built from 14 residues. Germline V CDR1 and CDR2: DFQATT, SNEGSKA (reference sequence). CDR3 loop: CSAKGAGWTDTQYF. DNA for the CDR3: TGCAGTGCTAAGGGGGCGGGGTGGACAGATACGCAGTATTTT.